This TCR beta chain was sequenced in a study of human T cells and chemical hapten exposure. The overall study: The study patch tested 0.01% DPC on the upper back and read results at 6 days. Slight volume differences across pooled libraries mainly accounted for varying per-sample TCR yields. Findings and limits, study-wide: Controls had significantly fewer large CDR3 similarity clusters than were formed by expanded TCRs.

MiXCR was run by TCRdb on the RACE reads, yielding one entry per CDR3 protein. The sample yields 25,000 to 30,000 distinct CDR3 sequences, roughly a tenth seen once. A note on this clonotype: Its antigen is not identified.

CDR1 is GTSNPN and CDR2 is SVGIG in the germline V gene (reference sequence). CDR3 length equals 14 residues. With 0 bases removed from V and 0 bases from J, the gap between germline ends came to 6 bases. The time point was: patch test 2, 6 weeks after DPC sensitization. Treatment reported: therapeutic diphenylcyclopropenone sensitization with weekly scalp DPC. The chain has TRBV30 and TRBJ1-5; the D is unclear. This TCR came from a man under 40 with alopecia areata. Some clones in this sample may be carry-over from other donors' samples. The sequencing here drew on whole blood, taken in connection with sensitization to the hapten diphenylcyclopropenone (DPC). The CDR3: CAWSVGYSNQPQHF. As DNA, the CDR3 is TGTGCCTGGAGTGTAGGCTATAGCAATCAGCCCCAGCATTTT.